This T cell receptor (beta chain) stems from a study of radiotherapy plus CTLA-4 blockade in lung cancer. On the study more broadly: Objective responses occurred in around 18% of patients; around 30% had disease control.

The assay was immunoSEQ multiplex PCR, and TCRdb's table has in-frame clones only and misses some. The sample shows approximately 70,000 clones, around 69% of them seen only once. Notes on the study in general: Researchers report tumor-derived TCR clones expanding in blood after radiotherapy plus ipilimumab.

The table lists this clone with a count of one. Antigen specificity is unknown. Ipilimumab-mediated CTLA-4 blockade plus focal radiation was given to patients having chemo-refractory metastatic non-small-cell lung cancer. From germline, CDR1 is SGHNT and CDR2 YENEEA. Deletions cut 5 bases from V and 5 bases from J, with 15 bases between. The CDR3 length is 15 residues. Sequenced material: peripheral blood, taken from a patient treated with radiotherapy plus ipilimumab. The V and J genes are TRBV11-3 and TRBJ2-2, with a tentative D call TRBD1 (6 bases). The receptor's source is a human donor with non-small cell lung cancer whose response to radiotherapy plus ipilimumab could not be evaluated. Some clones in this sample may be carry-over from other donors' samples. The CDR3 loop is CASSPRPGVTGELFF. CDR3 DNA sequence: TGTGCCAGCAGCCCAAGGCCAGGGGTTACCGGGGAGCTGTTTTTT.